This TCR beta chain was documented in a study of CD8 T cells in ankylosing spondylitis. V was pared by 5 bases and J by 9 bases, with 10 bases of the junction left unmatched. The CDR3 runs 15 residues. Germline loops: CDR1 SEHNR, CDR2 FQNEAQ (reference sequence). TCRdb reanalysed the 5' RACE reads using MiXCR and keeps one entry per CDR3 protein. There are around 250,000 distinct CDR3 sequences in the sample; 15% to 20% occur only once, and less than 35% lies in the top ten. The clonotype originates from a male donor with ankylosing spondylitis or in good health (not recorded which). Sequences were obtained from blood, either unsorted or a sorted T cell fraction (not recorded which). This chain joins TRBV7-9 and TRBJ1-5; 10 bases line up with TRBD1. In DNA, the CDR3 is TGTGCCAGCAGCCCCAAAGGGGACAGGGGAAGGCCCCAGCATTTT. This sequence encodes CASSPKGDRGRPQHF.